The 8 T cell receptor beta chains below all came from one sample that was sequenced in a study of blood T cell repertoires in COVID-19. Profiled with immunoSEQ multiplex PCR; TCRdb holds only in-frame clones, not every one. The sample shows 45,000 to 55,000 clones, over 80% of them seen only once. Sequenced material: peripheral blood. These receptors all stem from a man between 60 and 75 years old with active COVID-19.

The CDR3 sequence: CASSVEGLAGGKLTDTQYF. For the CDR3, the DNA is TGTGCCAGCAGCGTAGAGGGATTAGCGGGGGGCAAACTCACAGATACGCAGTATTTT. V usage is TRBV9 and J usage is TRBJ2-3; 10 bases match TRBD2. This CDR3 is built from 19 residues. The V segment lost 0 bases and the J segment 2 bases; nucleotides outside the gene matches: 12. CDR1 SGDLS and CDR2 YYNGEE come from the germline V gene.

This clone was picked up a small number of times. The V and J genes are TRBV7-3 and TRBJ2-7, with 7 bases matching TRBD1. V gave up 5 bases and J gave up 1 base; unmatched junction bases: 8. CDR1 is SGHTA and CDR2 is FQGTGA in the germline V gene. This CDR3 contains 15 residues. The CDR3 nucleotides read TGTGCCAGCAGCCCTGCCCAGGGACAGTCCTACGAGCAGTACTTC. Protein: CASSPAQGQSYEQYF.

The chain links TRBV19 to TRBJ2-1; 12 bases line up with TRBD1. The germline V gene has CDR1 LNHDA and CDR2 SQIVND (reference sequence). There are 15 residues in the CDR3. V trimming: 2 bases; J trimming: 10 bases; junction bases outside the gene matches: 6. The CDR3 DNA reads as TGTGCCAGTAGTATAATGGGACAGGGGGCGGGCGAGCAGTTCTTC. Translated, it gives CASSIMGQGAGEQFF. Full variable domain (outside the CDR3, taken from reference TRBV19 and TRBJ2-1): DGGITQSPKYLFRKEGQNVTLSCEQNLNHDAMYWYRQDPGQGLRLIYYSQIVNDFQKGDIAEGYSVSREKKESFPLTVTSAQKNPTAFYLCASSIMGQGAGEQFFGPGTRLTVL.

This clone came up a few times. The chain has TRBV6-6 and TRBJ2-7, with a possible D match to TRBD2 (6 bases). Trimming took off 0 bases at V and 3 bases at J, with 15 bases between the two ends. The germline CDR1 and CDR2 sequences are MNHNY and SVGAGI (reference sequence). The CDR3 length is 16 residues. Written as DNA, the CDR3 is TGTGCCAGCAGTTACTCGAAACGGGGGTTAAACTACGAGCAGTACTTC. Its protein product is CASSYSKRGLNYEQYF.

This chain links TRBV5-4 with TRBJ2-2, with D perhaps matching TRBD1 (5 bases). Germline CDR1 reads SGHNT; CDR2 reads YYREEE (reference sequence). The ends were cut back, 4 bases at V and 8 bases at J, with 12 bases in the middle. This CDR3 comprises 13 residues. CDR3 sequence: CASSPEWTGELFF. The CDR3 nucleotides read TGTGCCAGCAGCCCGGAGTGGACAGGGGAGCTGTTTTTT.

This clone has only one observation. This chain uses TRBV11-1 with TRBJ1-1; 11 bases agree with TRBD1. Germline loops: CDR1 SGHAT, CDR2 FQDESV (reference sequence). The CDR3 runs to 14 residues. Trimming at V came to 6 bases and at J to 5 bases, leaving 5 bases not matched to a gene. Here the CDR3 DNA reads TGTGCCAGCAGAGGGGGACAGGGGGTAACTGAAGCTTTCTTT. Protein sequence: CASRGGQGVTEAFF. The full variable domain, completed using reference TRBV11-1 and TRBJ1-1, is EAEVAQSPRYKITEKSQAVAFWCDPISGHATLYWYRQILGQGPELLVQFQDESVVDDSQLPKDRFSAERLKGVDSTLKIQPAELGDSAMYLCASRGGQGVTEAFFGQGTRLTVV.

J is TRBJ1-2 and V is TRBV6-5; perhaps TRBD1 as D (6 bases). Germline V lookup: CDR1 MNHEY, CDR2 SVGAGI. This CDR3 has 13 residues. Trimming pared 7 bases from V and 6 bases from J, leaving 15 bases between. As DNA, the CDR3 is TGTGCCAGCATTAGGACAGCGGTCGATGGCTACACCTTC. Translated, it gives CASIRTAVDGYTF.

The rearrangement links TRBV27 to TRBJ2-1; TRBD2 aligns across 10 bases. The CDR3 has 15 amino acids. The V gene's germline CDR1 is MNHEY and CDR2 SMNVEV (reference sequence). The J segment lost 6 bases and the V segment lost 5 bases, leaving 7 bases of the junction unmatched. The CDR3 here is CASSPLAGGSNEQFF. In DNA form, the CDR3 reads TGTGCCAGCAGTCCTTTAGCGGGAGGTAGCAATGAGCAGTTCTTC.